This T cell receptor beta chain was identified in a study of shared clonotypes between healthy human individuals. The CDR3 sequence is 14 residues long. Generated by immunoSEQ multiplex PCR, the TCRdb table keeps only in-frame clones and is missing some. The sample has millions of clones, roughly 91% seen once. It was CD45RO-negative cells, positively selected for CCR7, that made up naive CD8 cells, with terminally differentiated effector memory CD45RA+ cells excluded. The sample consisted of naive CD8+ T cells from PBMCs. This receptor was taken from a man younger than 35 in good health. Some clones in this sample may be carry-over from other donors' samples. The chain has TRBV21-1 and TRBJ2-5; TRBD1 is the table's D call, not checked against the DNA. TRBV21-1 is a listed pseudogene. The CDR3 here is CARYGVGQQETQYF. Here the CDR3 DNA reads TGTGCCAGGTATGGGGTGGGGCAGCAAGAGACCCAGTACTTC.